This T cell receptor beta chain was identified in a study of human T cells and chemical hapten exposure. The V and J ends lost 6 bases and 1 base respectively, with 15 bases between them. The CDR3 loop spans 16 amino acids. Germline V CDR1 and CDR2: SEHNR, FQNEAQ (reference sequence). This clonotype was observed at least ten times. The time point here: patch test 1, 2 weeks after DPC sensitization. Stated treatment: therapeutic diphenylcyclopropenone sensitization with weekly scalp DPC. From the RACE reads, TCRdb called clonotypes with MiXCR, one entry per CDR3 protein. The sample holds around 74,000 distinct CDR3 sequences, approximately 35% seen once.

This chain joins TRBV7-9 and TRBJ2-2; D possibly matches TRBD1 or TRBD2 (6 bases each). The sequences come from whole blood, collected in connection with sensitization to the hapten diphenylcyclopropenone (DPC). The sequence was collected from a middle-aged man with alopecia areata. Some clones in this sample may be carry-over from other donors' samples. CDR3 protein: CASSSGAGKNTGELFF. CDR3 DNA: TGTGCCAGCAGTTCAGGGGCGGGGAAGAACACCGGGGAGCTGTTTTTT.